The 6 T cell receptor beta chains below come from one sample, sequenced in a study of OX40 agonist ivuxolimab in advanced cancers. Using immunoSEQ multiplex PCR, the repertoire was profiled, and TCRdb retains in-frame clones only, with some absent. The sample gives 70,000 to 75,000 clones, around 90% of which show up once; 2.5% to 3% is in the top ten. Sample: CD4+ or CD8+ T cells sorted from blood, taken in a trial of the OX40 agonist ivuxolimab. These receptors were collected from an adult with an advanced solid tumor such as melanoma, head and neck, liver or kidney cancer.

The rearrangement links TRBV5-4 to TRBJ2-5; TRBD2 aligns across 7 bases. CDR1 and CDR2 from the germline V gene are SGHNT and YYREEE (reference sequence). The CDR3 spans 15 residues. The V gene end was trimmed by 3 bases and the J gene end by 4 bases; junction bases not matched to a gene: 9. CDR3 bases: TGTGCCAGCAGCTCCGGACTAGTTCAGTTAGAGACCCAGTACTTC. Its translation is CASSSGLVQLETQYF.

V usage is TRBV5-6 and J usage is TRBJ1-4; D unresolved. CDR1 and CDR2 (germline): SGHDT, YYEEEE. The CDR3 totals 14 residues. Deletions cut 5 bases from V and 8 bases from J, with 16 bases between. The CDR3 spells CASSPDGDGEKLFF. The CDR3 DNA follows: TGTGCCAGCAGTCCGGACGGGGATGGGGAAAAACTGTTTTTT.

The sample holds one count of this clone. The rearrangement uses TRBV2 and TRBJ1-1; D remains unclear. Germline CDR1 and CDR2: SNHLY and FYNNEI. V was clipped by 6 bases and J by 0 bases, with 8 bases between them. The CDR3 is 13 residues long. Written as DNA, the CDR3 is TGTGCCAGCAGGGGCATCATGAACACTGAAGCTTTCTTT. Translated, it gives CASRGIMNTEAFF.

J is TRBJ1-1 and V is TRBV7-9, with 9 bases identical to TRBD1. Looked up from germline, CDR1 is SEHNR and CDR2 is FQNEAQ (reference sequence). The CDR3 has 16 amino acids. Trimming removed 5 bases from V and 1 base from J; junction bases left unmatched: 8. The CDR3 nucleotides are TGTGCCAGCAGCCCTCGGACAGGGGCCAAGAACACTGAAGCTTTCTTT. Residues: CASSPRTGAKNTEAFF.

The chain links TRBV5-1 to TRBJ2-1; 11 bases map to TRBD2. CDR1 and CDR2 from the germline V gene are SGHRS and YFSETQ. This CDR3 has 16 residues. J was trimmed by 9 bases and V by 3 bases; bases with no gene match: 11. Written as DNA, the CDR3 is TGCGCCAGCAGCTCTAATAGCGGGGGGGCCGGTAGTGAGCAGTTCTTC. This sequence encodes CASSSNSGGAGSEQFF. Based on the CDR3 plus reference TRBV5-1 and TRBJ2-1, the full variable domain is KAGVTQTPRYLIKTRGQQVTLSCSPISGHRSVSWYQQTPGQGLQFLFEYFSETQRNKGNFPGRFSGRQFSNSRSEMNVSTLELGDSALYLCASSSNSGGAGSEQFFGPGTRLTVL.

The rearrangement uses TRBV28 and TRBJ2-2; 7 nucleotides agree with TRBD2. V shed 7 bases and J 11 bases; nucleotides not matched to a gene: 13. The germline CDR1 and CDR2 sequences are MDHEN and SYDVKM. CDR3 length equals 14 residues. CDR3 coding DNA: TGTGCCAGCACCTCCGGGGGGAACAGTGGTGAGCTGTTTTTT. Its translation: CASTSGGNSGELFF. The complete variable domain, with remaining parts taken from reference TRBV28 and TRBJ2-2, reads DVKVTQSSRYLVKRTGEKVFLECVQDMDHENMFWYRQDPGLGLRLIYFSYDVKMKEKGDIPEGYSVSREKKERFSLILESASTNQTSMYLCASTSGGNSGELFFGEGSRLTVL.